This T cell receptor beta chain was recovered during a study of blood T cell repertoires in COVID-19. Method: immunoSEQ multiplex PCR; TCRdb's copy keeps in-frame clones and lacks some. The sample comprises more than 85,000 clones, around 73% of which are singletons, and approximately 9.8% rests with the top ten. CDR3 length: 15 amino acids. Germline assignment: CDR1 LNHDA and CDR2 SQIVND (reference sequence). Losses at the gene ends were 4 bases for V and 1 base for J; bases not matched to a gene: 2. The sequenced sample consisted of peripheral blood. This chain links TRBV19 with TRBJ2-5; 11 bases are shared with TRBD1. The sequence was collected from a man aged 55 to 69 with active or convalescent COVID-19. The CDR3 DNA sequence: TGTGCCAGTAGTAGGGACAGGGGGAGCCAAGAGACCCAGTACTTC. Protein sequence: CASSRDRGSQETQYF.